This TCR beta chain was sequenced in a study of early T cells in non-severe SARS-CoV-2 infection. Study at large: Sequencing input comprised bulk RNA from unsorted whole blood; chain pairing was not available.

Tagging with unique molecular identifiers was applied to individual cDNA molecules. TCRdb passed the 5' RACE reads through MiXCR, listing each CDR3 protein once. Among about 46,000 distinct CDR3 sequences listed, approximately 9% were seen once. V shed 3 bases and J shed 5 bases, with 1 base lying between them. This CDR3 has 11 residues. Per germline, CDR1 SEHNR and CDR2 FQNEAQ (reference sequence). This clonotype was recorded many times. Its antigen is currently unknown. Study-wide findings and caveats: VDJdb matching, biased toward anti-spike CD8 responses, missed private and CD4 specificities.

The chain links TRBV7-9 to TRBJ2-2; D not certain. Here the sequenced sample was whole blood, taken at baseline. The TCR sequence derives from an adult who was a healthcare worker with PCR-confirmed SARS-CoV-2 infection or an uninfected control (not recorded which). CDR3 sequence: CASSFTGELFF. The CDR3 nucleotides are TGTGCCAGCAGCTTTACCGGGGAGCTGTTTTTT.